This TCR beta chain was sequenced in a study of Graves' ophthalmopathy and Graves' hyperthyroidism. Study in general: Peripheral blood collection took place at initial diagnosis, before any treatment.

Transcripts of RNA were the source for amplifying TCR beta CDR3 regions. Second-round multiplex PCR followed a first-round RT-PCR using HTBI primers. TCRdb reprocessed the multiplex PCR reads with MiXCR, giving one entry per CDR3 protein. The sample has about 14,000 distinct CDR3 sequences, roughly 50% seen once. By share, this clonotype ranks as medium-sized. Germline CDR1 is SGHDT and CDR2 is YYEEEE. The CDR3 length is 13 residues. V dropped 7 bases and J dropped 2 bases, with 12 bases sitting between them. This receptor was taken from a woman aged 30 to 39 with Graves' ophthalmopathy. Sequenced input: peripheral blood. The chain recombines TRBV5-6 with TRBJ1-2; no reliable D call. CDR3 DNA sequence: TGTGCCAGCGGCACCACTCAGAACTATGGCTACACCTTC. Amino acids: CASGTTQNYGYTF.